Listed below are T cell receptor beta chains from one sample, sequenced in a study of blood T cell repertoires in COVID-19. Assay used: immunoSEQ multiplex PCR; TCRdb lists only in-frame clones, some missing. The sample has over 40,000 clones; approximately 84% are singletons. Sequencing was done on a sample of peripheral blood. These receptors came from a human donor in a cohort sampled during active COVID-19. The conserved cysteine and the conserved F or W are not part of the CDR3 here.

V	length	J	CDR3
TRBV18	17	TRBJ2-3	ASSPRTRLAGASTDTQY
TRBV6-6	12	TRBJ2-7	ASRIGTGLYEQY
TRBV2	14	TRBJ2-1	ASRGPSGGEYNEQF
TRBV7-2	12	TRBJ2-7	ASSLVGGSDEQY
TRBV2	13	TRBJ1-5	ASSPDRGGNQPQH
TRBV4-3	13	TRBJ1-6	ASSLFLEANSPLH
TRBV3-1/TRBV3-2	11	TRBJ2-7	ASSRGRVHEQY
TRBV25-1	12	TRBJ1-2	ASSGHRGGYGYT
TRBV11-2	13	TRBJ2-1	ASSSTSGGYNEQF
TRBV21-1	15	TRBJ2-3	ASTGVDPTPSTDTQY